The clone carrying this T cell receptor (beta chain) was counted only a few times. The entry originates in a study of blood T cell repertoires in COVID-19. The overall study: There were acute and convalescent COVID-19 samples, and they came from the United States, Italy and Spain. Sample material is recorded as cDNA or gDNA derived from T cells, B-cell-depleted T cells, or PBMCs.

The CDR3 runs to 13 residues. Unmatched junction bases numbered 4, after V lost 7 bases and J lost 7 bases. Germline loops: CDR1 MNHEY, CDR2 SVGAGI. In the original processing: It was from reference gene primer amplification that nucleated cell counts were estimated. Clones were read by immunoSEQ multiplex PCR, and TCRdb kept only the in-frame ones, dropping some. The V and J calls and clone size come from that table; D and trimming were worked out from the DNA. This sample has approximately 11,000 clones, with 82% found just once. The receptor's source is an older woman with acute or convalescent COVID-19. The source material was peripheral blood. V gene TRBV6-5 combines with J gene TRBJ1-6; 7 nucleotides match TRBD1. CDR3 loop: CASKRQGNSPLHF. CDR3 bases: TGTGCCAGCAAGAGACAGGGCAATTCACCCCTCCACTTT.